These 17 T cell receptor beta chains share one sample of origin, sequenced in a study of shared T cell receptors in the human thymus (dated by TCRdb to the early 2020s). Receptor amplification or capture employed the immunoSEQ multiplex PCR assay. TCRdb re-hosts the immuneACCESS table, in-frame sequences only. Its copies lack some clones; in the studies checked, an unresolved V gene accounts for under half of them, and the cause for the rest is not known. Recorded for this sample are some 700,000 clones; 70% to 90% of them occurred a single time. Roughly 0.01% of the sample is in the top ten clones. These data are also associated with another study on human thymus T cells.

Material: thymocytes. The receptors shown here come from a girl under three years old with a congenital heart defect. Donor details come from another sample of the same person, matched by shared clones.

The gene calls are TRBV4-3 and TRBJ1-1, with D possibly being TRBD1 (6 bases). V was shortened by 1 base and J by 1 base, with 16 bases between the two germline ends. Looked up from germline, CDR1 is LGHNA and CDR2 is YSLEER. The CDR3 loop spans 17 amino acids. The CDR3, as DNA: TGCGCCAGCAGCCAAGGGTGGGGGGGGCGCGGGAACACTGAAGCTTTCTTT. Residues: CASSQGWGGRGNTEAFF.

The genes are TRBV7-2 and TRBJ2-4; D is unresolved. V lost 5 bases and J 0 bases, leaving 11 bases between the germline ends. Germline CDR1 reads SGHTA; CDR2 reads FQGNSA. There are 15 residues in the CDR3. CDR3 coding DNA: TGTGCCAGCAGCCCCCGGGTAATAGCCAAAAACATTCAGTACTTC. Its protein is CASSPRVIAKNIQYF.

V gene TRBV2 combines with J gene TRBJ1-2, with 7 nucleotides matching TRBD1. Germline V gives CDR1 SNHLY, CDR2 FYNNEI. The CDR3 runs 18 residues. With 6 bases clipped from V and 5 bases from J, the junction kept 21 bases outside the gene matches. CDR3 amino acids: CASRGEEGALTGGYGYTF. The CDR3 nucleotides read TGTGCCAGCAGAGGCGAAGAGGGGGCGCTTACCGGGGGATATGGCTACACCTTC.

This chain links TRBV7-7 with TRBJ2-1; tentatively, D is TRBD2 (6 bases). Deletions cut 0 bases from V and 8 bases from J, with 11 bases between. The CDR3 covers 14 residues. Per the germline V gene, CDR1 is SSHAT and CDR2 is FNYEAQ (reference sequence). CDR3 nucleotide sequence: TGTGCCAGCAGCTTAGCCGGGCTAGCGCATGAGCAGTTCTTC. Translation gives CASSLAGLAHEQFF.

The V gene is TRBV30, the J gene TRBJ2-7, with D possibly matching TRBD2 (5 bases). Trimming stripped 0 bases from V and 5 bases from J, with 20 bases between. Germline CDR1 is GTSNPN and CDR2 is SVGIG (reference sequence). The length of the CDR3 is 16 residues. The CDR3 reads CAWSVPVPLLGDEQYF. The CDR3 DNA reads TGTGCCTGGAGTGTCCCCGTACCTTTACTGGGAGACGAGCAGTACTTC. The full variable domain, completed using reference TRBV30 and TRBJ2-7, is SQTIHQWPATLVQPVGSPLSLECTVEGTSNPNLYWYRQAAGRGLQLLFYSVGIGQISSEVPQNLSASRPQDRQFILSSKKLLLSDSGFYLCAWSVPVPLLGDEQYFGPGTRLTVT.

The rearrangement joins TRBV5-1 to TRBJ1-6; no clear D. CDR1 is SGHRS, CDR2 YFSETQ, per germline. CDR3 length: 16 amino acids. The V gene lost 0 bases and the J gene lost 5 bases, with 12 bases spanning the gap. CDR3 amino acids: CASSLDRGLDNSPLHF. DNA for the CDR3: TGCGCCAGCAGCTTGGACCGGGGTTTAGATAATTCACCCCTCCACTTT.

The V and J genes are TRBV11-3 and TRBJ2-7; 7 bases line up with TRBD2. V lost 5 bases to trimming and J lost 1 base; unmatched junction nucleotides: 11. Germline assignment: CDR1 SGHNT and CDR2 YENEEA. CDR3 length equals 16 residues. The CDR3 nucleotides are TGTGCCAGCAGCGCCCGCAGCGGGGCTAATTCCTACGAGCAGTACTTC. Encoded protein: CASSARSGANSYEQYF. Full variable domain (rest looked up from reference TRBV11-3 and TRBJ2-7): EAGVVQSPRYKIIEKKQPVAFWCNPISGHNTLYWYLQNLGQGPELLIRYENEEAVDDSQLPKDRFSAERLKGVDSTLKIQPAELGDSAVYLCASSARSGANSYEQYFGPGTRLTVT.

This clone was recorded only once. This chain connects TRBV5-6 to TRBJ2-3, with 15 bases aligning to TRBD2. The V gene end was trimmed by 4 bases and the J gene end by 7 bases; junction bases not matched to a gene: 16. The CDR3 consists of 19 residues. The germline V gene encodes CDR1 SGHDT and CDR2 YYEEEE. The CDR3, as DNA: TGTGCCAGCAGCGGCGGACTAGCGGGGGGGATACGGCACACGCATACGCAGTATTTT. Encoded protein: CASSGGLAGGIRHTHTQYF.

This chain connects TRBV6-6 to TRBJ2-1, with TRBD1 matching 7 bases. The CDR3 contains 16 residues. The germline V gene encodes CDR1 MNHNY and CDR2 SVGAGI (reference sequence). Losses at the gene ends were 7 bases for V and 6 bases for J; bases not matched to a gene: 15. CDR3 DNA: TGTGCCAGCAAAGTCGAGGACAGGAGGATAGGCAATGAGCAGTTCTTC. It translates to CASKVEDRRIGNEQFF.

The chain has TRBV7-8 and TRBJ2-5; TRBD1 agrees at 8 bases. Germline V gene sequence: CDR1 SGHVS, CDR2 FQNEAQ. CDR3 length: 14 amino acids. The J segment lost 3 bases and the V segment lost 1 base, leaving 1 base of the junction unmatched. The CDR3 nucleotides are TGTGCCAGCAGCTTAGAGACAGGGGAAGAGACCCAGTACTTC. It is translated as CASSLETGEETQYF. Supplemented by reference TRBV7-8 and TRBJ2-5, the full variable domain reads GAGVSQSPRYKVAKRGQDVALRCDPISGHVSLFWYQQALGQGPEFLTYFQNEAQLDKSGLPSDRFFAERPEGSVSTLKIQRTQQEDSAVYLCASSLETGEETQYFGPGTRLLVL.

The V call is TRBV9, the J call TRBJ2-3, with D tentatively TRBD1 (5 bases). V was cut by 3 bases and J by 2 bases, with 16 bases left in between. Germline CDR1 reads SGDLS; CDR2 reads YYNGEE. The CDR3 loop spans 16 amino acids. CDR3 DNA: TGTGCCAGCAGCGCGGACAAGGACCACGCCACAGATACGCAGTATTTT. Its protein is CASSADKDHATDTQYF.

The genes are TRBV29-1 and TRBJ2-7; 7 positions match TRBD1. The CDR3 contains 15 residues. The junction had 13 bases not matched to a gene; V was cut back by 6 bases and J by 2 bases. Germline V lookup: CDR1 SQVTM, CDR2 ANQGSEA. CDR3 sequence: CSVTPPTGETYEQYF. For the CDR3, the DNA is TGCAGCGTCACACCCCCTACAGGGGAAACCTACGAGCAGTACTTC.

This clone was seen once. This chain links TRBV6-6 with TRBJ2-7, with TRBD1 matching over 7 bases. Germline loops: CDR1 MNHNY, CDR2 SVGAGI (reference sequence). Germline trimming cut 2 bases from V and 4 bases from J; bases unmatched to any gene: 8. The CDR3 contains 15 residues. The CDR3 protein is CASSYVTGQEYEQYF. CDR3 DNA sequence: TGTGCCAGCAGTTACGTGACAGGGCAAGAATACGAGCAGTACTTC.

J is TRBJ2-2 and V is TRBV19; D remains unclear. Germline-derived CDR1 and CDR2 are LNHDA and SQIVND (reference sequence). This CDR3 has 18 residues. Trimming cost V 3 bases and J 2 bases, with 19 bases left between them. The CDR3 sequence is CASSISPARHPNTGELFF. In nucleotides, the CDR3 is TGTGCCAGTAGTATCTCGCCCGCGCGGCACCCCAACACCGGGGAGCTGTTTTTT.

The chain has TRBV7-9 and TRBJ1-1, with D unresolved. The ends were cut back, 5 bases at V and 0 bases at J, with 16 bases in the middle. Looked up from germline, CDR1 is SEHNR and CDR2 is FQNEAQ (reference sequence). The CDR3 is 16 residues long. The CDR3 nucleotides are TGTGCCAGCAGCCCTAGGCTGGGAGTGATGAACACTGAAGCTTTCTTT. Amino acid sequence: CASSPRLGVMNTEAFF.

The rearrangement links TRBV7-9 to TRBJ2-3, with 8 bases aligning to TRBD2. Germline CDR1 reads SEHNR; CDR2 reads FQNEAQ (reference sequence). The CDR3 is made up of 16 amino acids. Unmatched junction bases numbered 6, after V lost 4 bases and J lost 0 bases. The CDR3, as DNA: TGTGCCAGCAGCTCCGGTAGCGGGGATAGCACAGATACGCAGTATTTT. Amino acids: CASSSGSGDSTDTQYF.

The chain recombines TRBV6-4 with TRBJ1-4; possibly TRBD1 for D (6 bases). The germline CDR1 and CDR2 sequences are MRHNA and SNTAGT. Between the trimmed V and J ends, which lost 5 bases and 4 bases, there was a span of 8 bases. This CDR3 has 13 residues. This chain's CDR3 is CASSPGVNEKLFF. The CDR3 DNA is TGTGCCAGCAGTCCAGGGGTTAATGAAAAACTGTTTTTT.